These T cell receptor beta chains were read from a single sample in a study of tumor and adjacent non-tumor tissue in lung cancer. TCRdb used MiXCR to reprocess the multiplex PCR reads, holding one entry per CDR3 protein. Found here are some 84,000 distinct CDR3 sequences, about 66% of them singletons; the top ten hold roughly 15%. Sequencing input: lung tumor tissue. The receptor source for this set is a man between 65 and 80 years old with non-small cell lung cancer. The CDR3 runs from the conserved cysteine through the conserved F or W. D genes are given only for firm matches. Clone size is given for some rows only: seen once, a few or many times, or a class if the clone is expanded.

CDR3 protein: CASSLYSGGGPEDEQFF
CDR3 DNA: TGCGCCAGCAGCTTATATTCCGGGGGAGGCCCTGAGGATGAGCAGTTCTTC
J gene: TRBJ2-1
D gene: .
clone size: many
V gene: TRBV5-1

CDR3 protein: CTSSLRGWLAGDIDTQYF
CDR3 DNA: TGTACCAGCAGTTTAAGAGGTTGGCTAGCGGGAGACATAGATACGCAGTATTTT
J gene: TRBJ2-3
D gene: TRBD2
clone size: once
V gene: TRBV28

CDR3 protein: CASSFFRDSYEQYF
CDR3 DNA: TGTGCCAGCAGTTTTTTCCGGGACTCCTACGAGCAGTACTTC
J gene: TRBJ2-7
D gene: .
clone size: many
V gene: TRBV12-3/TRBV12-4

CDR3 protein: CANSHMDTEAFF
CDR3 DNA: TGTGCTAACAGCCATATGGACACTGAAGCTTTCTTT
J gene: TRBJ1-1
D gene: .
clone size: .
V gene: TRBV6-5

CDR3 protein: CASRVATTGEPFF
CDR3 DNA: TGCGCCAGCAGAGTAGCTACCACCGGGGAGCCGTTTTTT
J gene: TRBJ2-2
D gene: .
clone size: .
V gene: TRBV10-2

CDR3 protein: CVSSFARSSYDQHF
CDR3 DNA: TGTGTCAGCAGCTTCGCCAGGAGCTCCTACGACCAGCACTTC
J gene: TRBJ2-7
D gene: .
clone size: .
V gene: TRBV11-1

CDR3 protein: CASSYGPTLKQYF
CDR3 DNA: TGTGCCAGCAGTTACGGGCCAACTTTAAAACAGTACTTC
J gene: TRBJ2-7
D gene: .
clone size: many
V gene: TRBV6-5

CDR3 protein: CVSSSHNPSSYNKQFF
CDR3 DNA: TGTGTCAGCAGTTCTCATAACCCCAGCTCCTACAATAAGCAGTTCTTC
J gene: TRBJ2-1
D gene: .
clone size: once
V gene: TRBV28

CDR3 protein: CASSLVSSTRELFF
CDR3 DNA: TGTGCCAGCAGCTTAGTGTCTAGCACCAGGGAGCTGTTTTTT
J gene: TRBJ2-2
D gene: .
clone size: .
V gene: TRBV11-2

CDR3 protein: CANGEDGSYGYTF
CDR3 DNA: TGTGCCAACGGTGAGGACGGATCCTATGGCTACACCTTC
J gene: TRBJ1-2
D gene: .
clone size: .
V gene: TRBV6-1

CDR3 protein: CTSSPAGSSPLHF
CDR3 DNA: TGTACCAGCAGTCCCGCCGGATCCTCACCCCTCCACTTT
J gene: TRBJ1-6
D gene: .
clone size: .
V gene: TRBV11-2

CDR3 protein: CASSQSSQGSYEQYF
CDR3 DNA: TGCGCCAGCAGTCAATCCTCCCAGGGGTCCTACGAGCAGTACTTC
J gene: TRBJ2-7
D gene: .
clone size: .
V gene: TRBV23-1